The subject of this entry is one TCR beta chain. The antigen is undetermined. This record comes from a study of T cells in Graves' hyperthyroidism and ophthalmopathy. Lactation, pregnancy, other autoimmune disease or uncontrolled infection led to exclusion of patients. Clinical symptoms, serum thyroxine and TRAb, thyroid ultrasound and orbital computed tomography together formed the diagnostic basis. TCR beta CDR3 regions were amplified from RNA. Using the HTBI primer set, a first-round RT-PCR was run on the TCR CDR3. Via MiXCR, TCRdb re-called the multiplex PCR reads, giving one row per CDR3 protein. The table records around 300,000 distinct CDR3 sequences, approximately 20% of them present only once. Study-level results: Ophthalmopathy could be told apart from stable hyperthyroidism with a 13 V-J model.

This CDR3 spans 15 amino acids. V was trimmed by 0 bases and J by 3 bases, leaving 13 bases between them. Germline V CDR1 and CDR2: SGDLS, YYNGEE. This chain uses TRBV9 with TRBJ2-7; no clear D. This clonotype was obtained from a man under 40 with Graves' ophthalmopathy. Material for sequencing was blood. The CDR3 DNA reads TGTGCCAGCAGCGTAGGCGGTACTACTATCTACGAGCAGTACTTC. This gives the protein CASSVGGTTIYEQYF. The full variable domain, its missing parts supplied by reference TRBV9 and TRBJ2-7, is DSGVTQTPKHLITATGQRVTLRCSPRSGDLSVYWYQQSLDQGLQFLIQYYNGEERAKGNILERFSAQQFPDLHSELNLSSLELGDSALYFCASSVGGTTIYEQYFGPGTRLTVT.